The 30 T cell receptor beta chains below all came from one sample that was sequenced in a study of shared clonotypes between healthy human individuals. Sequencing was performed with immunoSEQ multiplex PCR; in TCRdb, only in-frame clones are kept and a portion is missing. The repertoire holds over 2 million clones, with around 96% as singletons. CD45RO negativity and positive selection for CCR7 defined naive CD8 cells, a population that excluded terminally differentiated effector memory CD45RA+ cells. The sample consisted of naive CD8+ T cells sorted from blood. The receptors were gathered from a young man in good health.

The chain has TRBV28 and TRBJ2-7; D is perhaps TRBD1 (6 bases). V was cut by 5 bases and J by 3 bases, with 11 bases left in between. There are 13 residues in the CDR3. The germline V gene has CDR1 MDHEN and CDR2 SYDVKM. The CDR3, as DNA: TGTGCCAGCAGTCTCGGACAGCACTACGAGCAGTACTTC. As protein: CASSLGQHYEQYF.

The rearrangement joins TRBV5-1 to TRBJ2-3; TRBD2 matches 8 bases. Germline V gene data show CDR1 as SGHRS and CDR2 as YFSETQ. The ends lost 2 bases at V and 6 bases at J; junction bases unmatched: 8. This CDR3 spans 15 amino acids. The CDR3 reads CASSFSVGGADTQYF. The CDR3 region has the DNA TGCGCCAGCAGCTTTAGCGTCGGGGGGGCGGATACGCAGTATTTT.

In this sample, this clone turned up once. The chain employs TRBV5-6 and TRBJ2-5, with TRBD2 matching 8 bases. Per germline, CDR1 SGHDT and CDR2 YYEEEE. Germline trimming cut 0 bases from V and 4 bases from J; bases unmatched to any gene: 5. The CDR3 has 15 amino acids. CDR3 sequence reads: CASSLGTSGGETQYF. The CDR3 region has the DNA TGTGCCAGCAGCTTGGGAACTAGCGGAGGAGAGACCCAGTACTTC.

The V and J genes are TRBV5-1 and TRBJ1-1, with TRBD1 identical over 9 bases. J gave up 6 bases and V 1 base, and 13 bases lay outside the gene matches. Germline V gene lookup returns CDR1 SGHRS and CDR2 YFSETQ. The CDR3 extends over 17 amino acids. CDR3 amino acids: CASSLWGTGSEMAEAFF. As DNA, the CDR3 is TGCGCCAGCAGCTTGTGGGGGACAGGGTCTGAAATGGCTGAAGCTTTCTTT.

The J gene is TRBJ2-7, the V gene TRBV7-9; a possible D gene is TRBD1 (5 bases). The CDR3 spans 14 residues. The ends were cut back, 1 base at V and 4 bases at J, with 11 bases in the middle. Per germline, CDR1 SEHNR and CDR2 FQNEAQ (reference sequence). The CDR3: CASSLGQWGYEQYF. CDR3 DNA sequence: TGTGCCAGCAGCTTAGGACAGTGGGGATACGAGCAGTACTTC.

V and J are TRBV5-6 and TRBJ1-3; the D is unclear. The germline CDR1 and CDR2 sequences are SGHDT and YYEEEE. CDR3 length: 16 amino acids. The V end lost 1 base, the J end lost 4 bases, and 15 bases lay between the germline ends. Here the CDR3 reads CASSLTGLNAGNTIYF. CDR3 DNA: TGTGCCAGCAGCTTGACTGGACTAAACGCGGGAAACACCATATATTTT.

The chain recombines TRBV5-1 with TRBJ2-3, with TRBD2 matching over 12 bases. Trimming removed 5 bases from V and 6 bases from J; junction bases left unmatched: 7. This CDR3 contains 15 residues. Germline V gene sequence: CDR1 SGHRS, CDR2 YFSETQ. The CDR3 nucleotides read TGCGCCAGCAGACCGACTAGCGGGAGATACGATACGCAGTATTTT. This codes for CASRPTSGRYDTQYF.

The chain has TRBV29-1 and TRBJ2-1; the match to TRBD2 covers 9 bases. Germline V lookup: CDR1 SQVTM, CDR2 ANQGSEA. The CDR3 runs to 14 residues. Trimming took 5 bases from V and 6 from J; bases not matched to a gene: 8. This CDR3 reads CSVYAGGLVNEQFF. The CDR3 nucleotides are TGCAGCGTTTACGCGGGAGGGCTAGTCAATGAGCAGTTCTTC.

There are a few counts of this clone. The rearrangement links TRBV19 to TRBJ1-1; 9 positions agree with TRBD1. Germline assignment: CDR1 LNHDA and CDR2 SQIVND (reference sequence). The V and J ends lost 10 bases and 1 base, in that order; junction bases with no gene match: 16. The CDR3 has 17 residues. CDR3 sequence reads: CATQITSWDRENTEAFF. The CDR3 nucleotides are TGTGCCACTCAAATTACCTCTTGGGACAGGGAGAACACTGAAGCTTTCTTT.

The chain is built from TRBV27 and TRBJ2-2; D gene ambiguous. Germline V lookup: CDR1 MNHEY, CDR2 SMNVEV (reference sequence). Trimming pared 4 bases from V and 1 base from J, leaving 10 bases between. CDR3 length: 15 residues. The CDR3 DNA reads TGTGCCAGCAGTTCACGCGACGGGAACACCGGGGAGCTGTTTTTT. As protein: CASSSRDGNTGELFF.

The rearrangement uses TRBV4-2 and TRBJ2-5; 12 nucleotides line up with TRBD2. This CDR3 contains 17 residues. The ends lost 0 bases at V and 2 bases at J; junction bases unmatched: 4. The V gene's germline CDR1 is LGHNA and CDR2 YNFKEQ. As DNA, the CDR3 is TGTGCCAGCAGCCAAGATCCCGGACTAGCGGGACAAGAGACCCAGTACTTC. Amino acids: CASSQDPGLAGQETQYF.

The gene calls are TRBV2 and TRBJ1-5; D not resolved. Germline assignment: CDR1 SNHLY and CDR2 FYNNEI. The CDR3 runs 15 residues. Trimming took off 6 bases at V and 1 base at J, with 13 bases between the two ends. The CDR3 region has the DNA TGTGCCAGCAGCGACCTCGGGTCGAGCAATCAGCCCCAGCATTTT. It translates to CASSDLGSSNQPQHF.

CDR3 loop: CASSFEPPFLTGAPEYF. The CDR3 DNA sequence: TGCGCCAGCAGCTTCGAGCCGCCTTTCTTGACAGGGGCACCGGAGTATTTT. The chain has TRBV5-1 and TRBJ2-3; the match to TRBD1 covers 8 bases. V shed 2 bases and J 13 bases; nucleotides not matched to a gene: 21. Germline V gene sequence: CDR1 SGHRS, CDR2 YFSETQ. The CDR3 is 17 residues long.

This chain uses TRBV28 with TRBJ1-4, with 12 bases lining up with TRBD1. V shed 6 bases and J 7 bases; nucleotides not matched to a gene: 9. CDR3 length equals 16 residues. Germline CDR1 MDHEN, CDR2 SYDVKM. In DNA, the CDR3 is TGTGCCAGCAGCTGGCCCGGGACAGGGGGCGTTGAAAAACTGTTTTTT. Translating it yields CASSWPGTGGVEKLFF.

This clone was counted between two and nine times. This same CDR3 is encoded by further DNA sequences in the sample. V and J are TRBV9 and TRBJ2-5; 14 bases align to TRBD2. The CDR3 loop spans 16 amino acids. Germline V gene sequence: CDR1 SGDLS, CDR2 YYNGEE. Trimming removed 3 bases from V and 1 base from J; junction bases left unmatched: 2. The DNA for the CDR3 is TGTGCCAGCAGCGCCGGGACTAGCGGGGGCCAAGAGACCCAGTACTTC. Its protein is CASSAGTSGGQETQYF.

This clone was detected only once. The sample carries other DNA sequences with the same CDR3. The chain has TRBV9 and TRBJ2-7, with TRBD2 as a possible D gene (5 bases). V was cut by 0 bases and J by 3 bases, with 10 bases left in between. The germline gives CDR1 SGDLS, CDR2 YYNGEE. The CDR3 consists of 14 residues. This CDR3 is CASSVGGSGYEQYF. The DNA for the CDR3 is TGTGCCAGCAGCGTAGGCGGGTCAGGCTACGAGCAGTACTTC. The full variable domain, rest sourced from reference TRBV9 and TRBJ2-7, is DSGVTQTPKHLITATGQRVTLRCSPRSGDLSVYWYQQSLDQGLQFLIQYYNGEERAKGNILERFSAQQFPDLHSELNLSSLELGDSALYFCASSVGGSGYEQYFGPGTRLTVT.

The chain has TRBV28 and TRBJ2-1; the match to TRBD1 covers 10 bases. The CDR3 length is 14 residues. V gave up 5 bases and J gave up 5 bases; unmatched junction bases: 3. The germline V gene encodes CDR1 MDHEN and CDR2 SYDVKM. CDR3 DNA: TGTGCCAGCAGTCGGACAGGGGGAGACAATGAGCAGTTCTTC. Translated, it gives CASSRTGGDNEQFF.

A single count supports this clone. The chain combines TRBV27 with TRBJ1-5, with D possibly being TRBD1 (5 bases). V lost 10 bases and J 2 bases, leaving 18 bases between the germline ends. CDR1 is MNHEY, CDR2 SMNVEV, per germline (reference sequence). The CDR3 spans 15 residues. Here the CDR3 DNA reads TGTGCCACCGCCGAAGGGCGGGGGGGCAATCAGCCCCAGCATTTT. Amino acid sequence: CATAEGRGGNQPQHF.

The rearrangement uses TRBV28 and TRBJ2-2; 12 bases are a match to TRBD2. Germline V gene data show CDR1 as MDHEN and CDR2 as SYDVKM. The CDR3 spans 16 residues. The V gene end was trimmed by 3 bases and the J gene end by 4 bases; junction bases not matched to a gene: 3. The CDR3, as DNA: TGTGCCAGCAGTTTTTCTAGCGGGGGGGCCACCGGGGAGCTGTTTTTT. Protein: CASSFSSGGATGELFF.

This clone showed up just once. The chain joins TRBV7-6 to TRBJ2-3; maybe TRBD2 (6 bases). Trimming took 2 bases from V and 8 from J, leaving 11 bases between them. This CDR3 region has 13 residues. Germline-derived CDR1 and CDR2 are SGHVS and FNYEAQ. CDR3 region: CASSLMGGGTQYF. Written as DNA, the CDR3 is TGTGCCAGCAGCTTAATGGGGGGAGGTACGCAGTATTTT.

A few counts support this clone. The chain combines TRBV15 with TRBJ1-4, with TRBD1 identical over 11 bases. Trimming cost V 5 bases and J 7 bases; bases outside gene matches: 6. Germline V lookup: CDR1 LNHNV, CDR2 YYDKDF (reference sequence). This CDR3 is 15 amino acids long. The CDR3, as DNA: TGTGCCACCAGCGCCCCGGACAGGGGGCTTGAAAAACTGTTTTTT. Its protein product is CATSAPDRGLEKLFF. The variable domain in full, completed from reference TRBV15 and TRBJ1-4, reads DAMVIQNPRYQVTQFGKPVTLSCSQTLNHNVMYWYQQKSSQAPKLLFHYYDKDFNNEADTPDNFQSRRPNTSFCFLDIRSPGLGDTAMYLCATSAPDRGLEKLFFGSGTQLSVL.

The chain has TRBV6-1 and TRBJ1-6; TRBD1 aligns across 12 bases. The CDR3 spans 19 residues. Germline lookup yields CDR1 MNHNS and CDR2 SASEGT. The junction had 13 bases not matched to a gene; V was cut back by 3 bases and J by 7 bases. Written as DNA, the CDR3 is TGTGCCAGCAGTGAGAACTACGGGACAGGGGGCGCGAACAATTCACCCCTCCACTTT. Its translation is CASSENYGTGGANNSPLHF.

The rearrangement uses TRBV6-5 and TRBJ1-1; 8 bases are a match to TRBD1. From germline, CDR1 is MNHEY and CDR2 SVGAGI. This CDR3 comprises 16 residues. V was pared by 2 bases and J by 0 bases, with 5 bases of the junction left unmatched. The CDR3 spells CASSYQTGAMNTEAFF. CDR3 sequence (DNA): TGTGCCAGCAGTTACCAGACAGGGGCGATGAACACTGAAGCTTTCTTT.

This clone was counted a single time. The J gene is TRBJ1-4, the V gene TRBV5-5, with D possibly being TRBD1 (6 bases). Per the germline V gene, CDR1 is SGHKS and CDR2 is YYEKEE (reference sequence). The CDR3 extends over 18 amino acids. V was trimmed by 3 bases and J by 7 bases, leaving 25 bases between them. CDR3 amino acids: CASSSDSFGGFYGEKLFF. CDR3 nucleotides: TGTGCCAGCAGCTCGGACAGCTTTGGGGGCTTTTACGGTGAAAAACTGTTTTTT.

The genes are TRBV13 and TRBJ2-3; either TRBD1 or TRBD2 may supply D (5 bases each). Germline CDR1 and CDR2: PRHDT and FYEKMQ (reference sequence). The CDR3 loop spans 13 amino acids. V was cut by 6 bases and J by 0 bases, with 7 bases left in between. CDR3 nucleotides: TGTGCCAGCAGTGAGGGGAGCACAGATACGCAGTATTTT. Translating gives CASSEGSTDTQYF.

A single count supports this clone. The likely explanation is a read error, given a far larger clone one base away. The chain uses TRBV6-1 and TRBJ2-1; 7 bases agree with TRBD1. V lost 2 bases, J lost 4 bases, and 8 bases stayed unmatched. The germline V gene encodes CDR1 MNHNS and CDR2 SASEGT. The CDR3 spans 16 residues. The DNA of the CDR3 is TGTGCCAGCAGTGAATGGGCGAGGGGGCCATACAATGAGCAGTTCTTC. As protein: CASSEWARGPYNEQFF.

This sequence joins TRBV6-6 and TRBJ1-5, with 7 nucleotides matching TRBD1. Trimming removed 6 bases from V and 8 bases from J; junction bases left unmatched: 13. Looked up from germline, CDR1 is MNHNY and CDR2 is SVGAGI (reference sequence). The CDR3 sequence is 15 residues long. CDR3 loop: CASSGRDSRSEPQHF. DNA of the CDR3: TGTGCCAGCAGCGGTCGGGACAGCCGATCTGAGCCCCAGCATTTT.

V and J are TRBV5-6 and TRBJ2-1; the D is unclear. The CDR3 spans 14 residues. V lost 0 bases, J lost 4 bases, and 8 bases lay in between. CDR1 and CDR2 (germline): SGHDT, YYEEEE. The CDR3 nucleotides are TGTGCCAGCAGCTTGGAGACTCCATACAATGAGCAGTTCTTC. The encoded protein is CASSLETPYNEQFF. Drawing the rest from reference TRBV5-6 and TRBJ2-1, the complete variable domain is DAGVTQSPTHLIKTRGQQVTLRCSPKSGHDTVSWYQQALGQGPQFIFQYYEEEERQRGNFPDRFSGHQFPNYSSELNVNALLLGDSALYLCASSLETPYNEQFFGPGTRLTVL.

V is TRBV30 and J is TRBJ2-7; 9 bases are a match to TRBD1. The trim removed 0 bases at V and 3 bases at J, leaving 6 bases unmatched. The CDR3 is made up of 15 amino acids. The V gene's germline CDR1 is GTSNPN and CDR2 SVGIG (reference sequence). CDR3 region: CAWSVPGQGYYEQYF. The CDR3 nucleotides are TGTGCCTGGAGTGTACCGGGACAGGGCTACTACGAGCAGTACTTC.

On this clone itself: The identical CDR3 is also encoded by other nucleotide sequences in the sample. The rearrangement uses TRBV29-1 and TRBJ2-3; a weak D match, TRBD1 (6 bases). CDR3 length equals 13 residues. The germline CDR1 and CDR2 sequences are SQVTM and ANQGSEA. Trimming stripped 3 bases from V and 2 bases from J, with 9 bases between. The CDR3 nucleotides are TGCAGCGTTGACGGGACATCCACAGATACGCAGTATTTT. Amino acid sequence: CSVDGTSTDTQYF.